This entry lists 29 T cell receptor beta chains sequenced from one sample in a study of shared clonotypes between healthy human individuals. The assay was immunoSEQ multiplex PCR, and TCRdb's table has in-frame clones only and misses some. This sample has more than 900,000 clones, with about four fifths found just once. Source material: memory CD4+ T cells from PBMCs. Specified subset: CD45RA-negative fraction. These receptor sequences come from a man aged 18 to 29 in good health. Some clones in this sample may be carry-over from other donors' samples.

There are a few counts of this clone. The same CDR3 also results from other DNA sequences found in this sample. The J gene is TRBJ2-3, the V gene TRBV7-9; D not resolved. V was trimmed by 1 base and J by 4 bases, leaving 3 bases between them. The germline gives CDR1 SEHNR, CDR2 FQNEAQ (reference sequence). The CDR3 is 12 amino acids. CDR3 in amino acids: CASSLVADTQYF. CDR3 bases: TGTGCCAGCAGCTTAGTCGCAGATACGCAGTATTTT.

This clone is a singleton in its sample. The rearrangement uses TRBV29-1 and TRBJ2-2, with unresolved D. The CDR3 is 14 amino acids. Germline V gene sequence: CDR1 SQVTM, CDR2 ANQGSEA. The germline V and J ends were trimmed by 7 bases and 1 base, with 13 bases remaining between them. The CDR3 DNA is TGCAGCGCATATACTGAAAAGAACACCGGGGAGCTGTTTTTT. Protein sequence: CSAYTEKNTGELFF.

The chain carries TRBV28 and TRBJ1-2; 7 nucleotides line up with TRBD1. Per the germline V gene, CDR1 is MDHEN and CDR2 is SYDVKM. Germline trimming cut 3 bases from V and 0 bases from J; bases unmatched to any gene: 10. This CDR3 has 17 residues. The CDR3 DNA sequence: TGTGCCAGCAGTTTCCCCAACCCCGGACAGGCTAACTATGGCTACACCTTC. As protein: CASSFPNPGQANYGYTF.

The chain couples TRBV4-3 to TRBJ2-2; TRBD2 matches 12 bases. The germline CDR1 and CDR2 sequences are LGHNA and YSLEER. This CDR3 is built from 16 residues. The ends lost 4 bases at V and 9 bases at J; junction bases unmatched: 9. The CDR3 nucleotides read TGCGCCAGCAGCCTCCTAGCGGGAGGGCCCGGTCGGGAGCTGTTTTTT. Translating it yields CASSLLAGGPGRELFF.

This chain connects TRBV5-1 to TRBJ2-7; 9 bases match TRBD2. Germline-derived CDR1 and CDR2 are SGHRS and YFSETQ. This CDR3 is 14 amino acids long. The V and J ends lost 3 bases and 6 bases, in that order; junction bases with no gene match: 7. Here the CDR3 DNA reads TGCGCCAGCAGCTCCCCGGGACTAGCAACCGAGCAGTACTTC. It codes for CASSSPGLATEQYF.

As concerns this clone: A read error is possible here, since a much larger clone lies one base away. This chain uses TRBV6-5 with TRBJ1-5; no clear D gene. Trimming took off 2 bases at V and 5 bases at J, with 7 bases between the two ends. Germline V lookup: CDR1 MNHEY, CDR2 SVGAGI. This CDR3 region has 13 residues. The CDR3 sequence is CASSYDGYQPQHF. The CDR3 DNA reads TGTGCCAGCAGTTACGACGGCTATCAGCCCCAGCATTTT.

The chain has TRBV27 and TRBJ1-2; 10 bases match TRBD1. Per germline, CDR1 MNHEY and CDR2 SMNVEV (reference sequence). This CDR3 contains 14 residues. V lost 5 bases and J lost 6; bases outside the gene matches: 6. The CDR3 here is CASSTRQGADGYTF. For the CDR3, the DNA is TGTGCCAGCAGTACCCGACAGGGGGCGGATGGCTACACCTTC.

The chain carries TRBV25-1 and TRBJ2-7; 8 nucleotides match TRBD2. The V segment lost 10 bases and the J segment 4 bases; nucleotides outside the gene matches: 9. Looked up from germline, CDR1 is MGHDK and CDR2 is SYGVNS. The CDR3 contains 13 residues. The CDR3 is CATGGRIPYEQYF. In DNA form, the CDR3 reads TGTGCCACGGGAGGGAGAATCCCTTACGAGCAGTACTTC.

This clone has just a few counts. The gene calls are TRBV7-9 and TRBJ1-1, with D tentatively TRBD1 (5 bases). The CDR3 runs 13 residues. V was clipped by 7 bases and J by 1 base, with 10 bases between them. CDR1 SEHNR and CDR2 FQNEAQ come from the germline V gene (reference sequence). The CDR3 spells CASTQGQNTEAFF. The CDR3 nucleotides read TGTGCCAGCACCCAGGGTCAGAACACTGAAGCTTTCTTT. The full variable domain, rest sourced from reference TRBV7-9 and TRBJ1-1, is DTGVSQNPRHKITKRGQNVTFRCDPISEHNRLYWYRQTLGQGPEFLTYFQNEAQLEKSRLLSDRFSAERPKGSFSTLEIQRTEQGDSAMYLCASTQGQNTEAFFGQGTRLTVV.

The chain combines TRBV7-2 with TRBJ2-1, with TRBD2 matching over 8 bases. Trimming removed 3 bases from V and 4 bases from J; junction bases left unmatched: 8. The CDR3 runs to 16 residues. CDR1 and CDR2 (germline): SGHTA, FQGNSA. Here the CDR3 reads CASSFVATSEYNEQFF. The CDR3 DNA sequence: TGTGCCAGCAGCTTCGTCGCGACTAGCGAGTACAATGAGCAGTTCTTC.

The J gene is TRBJ1-2, the V gene TRBV6-1; 10 bases agree with TRBD1. The CDR3 totals 16 residues. Germline CDR1 is MNHNS and CDR2 is SASEGT. V dropped 2 bases and J dropped 2; count of bases not matched to a gene: 5. CDR3 residues: CASSEWDRGSNYGYTF. The CDR3 DNA reads as TGTGCCAGCAGTGAATGGGACAGGGGTTCAAACTATGGCTACACCTTC.

This clone was counted a few times. This CDR3 is also generated by other DNA sequences in the sample. The V gene is TRBV9, the J gene TRBJ2-1; possibly TRBD2 for D (6 bases). V shed 0 bases and J shed 3 bases, with 10 bases lying between them. CDR1 and CDR2 (germline): SGDLS, YYNGEE. The CDR3 has 15 amino acids. The CDR3 DNA sequence: TGTGCCAGCAGCGTAGATTCGGGAGACTACAATGAGCAGTTCTTC. It yields the protein CASSVDSGDYNEQFF.

V gene TRBV19 combines with J gene TRBJ1-1; D may be TRBD1 (5 bases). The CDR3 runs 15 residues. Germline CDR1 LNHDA, CDR2 SQIVND (reference sequence). The V end was cut by 1 base, the J end by 5 bases, with 14 bases between. This chain's CDR3 is CASSIGGAGMTEAFF. CDR3 coding DNA: TGTGCCAGTAGTATAGGAGGGGCCGGGATGACTGAAGCTTTCTTT.

V usage is TRBV30 and J usage is TRBJ1-1; unclear D gene. Trimming shortened V by 3 bases and J by 13 bases, and 24 bases separated the two germline ends. Germline CDR1 reads GTSNPN; CDR2 reads SVGIG (reference sequence). The CDR3 has 14 residues. CDR3 residues: CAWSEIPGSPGNFF. The CDR3 DNA follows: TGTGCCTGGAGCGAAATACCCGGGAGCCCGGGAAATTTCTTT.

The chain recombines TRBV27 with TRBJ1-5; 10 bases are shared with TRBD1. Germline lookup yields CDR1 MNHEY and CDR2 SMNVEV (reference sequence). J gave up 4 bases and V 7 bases, and 7 bases lay outside the gene matches. This CDR3 spans 15 amino acids. The CDR3: CASKFRDRGNQPQHF. Here the CDR3 DNA reads TGTGCCAGCAAATTCCGGGACAGGGGTAATCAGCCCCAGCATTTT.

The chain links TRBV6-1 to TRBJ2-1; 10 bases fit TRBD2. The CDR3 is 15 residues long. The junction had 6 bases not matched to a gene; V was cut back by 2 bases and J by 8 bases. From germline, CDR1 is MNHNS and CDR2 SASEGT. This CDR3 is CASSETSGTGHEQFF. The CDR3 DNA reads TGTGCCAGCAGTGAAACTAGCGGGACTGGCCATGAGCAGTTCTTC.

The genes are TRBV27 and TRBJ1-5; TRBD1 might be the D (6 bases). Deletions cut 10 bases from V and 8 bases from J, with 18 bases between. Germline V gene lookup returns CDR1 MNHEY and CDR2 SMNVEV (reference sequence). The CDR3 runs 13 residues. CDR3 sequence reads: CATGRRGKEPQHF. The DNA of the CDR3 is TGTGCCACCGGTAGGAGGGGGAAAGAGCCCCAGCATTTT.

The sample holds many counts of this clone. The chain employs TRBV15 and TRBJ2-1, with D possibly being TRBD1 (6 bases). Germline-derived CDR1 and CDR2 are LNHNV and YYDKDF (reference sequence). The CDR3 totals 14 residues. Trimming cost V 2 bases and J 6 bases, with 11 bases left between them. The DNA for the CDR3 is TGTGCCACCAGCAGACGACAGGTAACCAATGAGCAGTTCTTC. Its translation: CATSRRQVTNEQFF. Complete variable domain (other parts from reference TRBV15 and TRBJ2-1): DAMVIQNPRYQVTQFGKPVTLSCSQTLNHNVMYWYQQKSSQAPKLLFHYYDKDFNNEADTPDNFQSRRPNTSFCFLDIRSPGLGDTAMYLCATSRRQVTNEQFFGPGTRLTVL.

The chain employs TRBV5-6 and TRBJ2-1; the match to TRBD2 covers 14 bases. J lost 8 bases, V lost 5 bases, and 12 bases had no gene match. The germline CDR1 and CDR2 sequences are SGHDT and YYEEEE. The CDR3 sequence is 17 residues long. In DNA, the CDR3 is TGTGCCAGCAGACCATCGCGACTAGCGGGAGGGCTGGATGAGCAGTTCTTC. Protein product: CASRPSRLAGGLDEQFF.

The rearrangement uses TRBV20-1 and TRBJ2-1; no clear D gene. V dropped 2 bases and J dropped 16 bases, with 9 bases sitting between them. The CDR3 has 9 amino acids. Germline loops: CDR1 DFQATT, CDR2 SNEGSKA (reference sequence). The CDR3 bases are TGCAGTGCTAGAAGGTTGTCTTTCTTC. It encodes CSARRLSFF.

J is TRBJ2-7 and V is TRBV25-1; possibly TRBD1 or TRBD2 for D (5 bases each). CDR3 length: 14 residues. Trimming left V 3 bases short and J 0 bases short, with 9 bases between. Germline V lookup: CDR1 MGHDK, CDR2 SYGVNS. The DNA for the CDR3 is TGTGCCAGCAGTGAGGCAGGGAGCTCCTACGAGCAGTACTTC. Its protein product is CASSEAGSSYEQYF.

V usage is TRBV27 and J usage is TRBJ1-4; 8 bases are shared with TRBD1. Germline lookup yields CDR1 MNHEY and CDR2 SMNVEV (reference sequence). CDR3 size: 15 residues. The V segment lost 4 bases and the J segment 6 bases; nucleotides outside the gene matches: 7. The CDR3 region is CASSSPGTGDEKLFF. CDR3 DNA sequence: TGTGCCAGCAGTTCTCCCGGGACAGGAGATGAAAAACTGTTTTTT.

The rearrangement joins TRBV2 to TRBJ2-2, with 8 bases fitting TRBD2. Per germline, CDR1 SNHLY and CDR2 FYNNEI. Trimming cost V 6 bases and J 5 bases; bases outside gene matches: 5. This CDR3 has 14 residues. CDR3 sequence: CASSREGRTGELFF. The CDR3 bases are TGTGCCAGCAGCCGGGAGGGCCGAACCGGGGAGCTGTTTTTT.

This chain joins TRBV6-1 and TRBJ1-1; no reliable D call. The CDR3 consists of 13 residues. Germline-derived CDR1 and CDR2 are MNHNS and SASEGT. Trimming stripped 5 bases from V and 5 bases from J, with 12 bases between. CDR3 DNA: TGTGCCAGCAGTCTCCGGAGTAGGACTGAAGCTTTCTTT. Translation: CASSLRSRTEAFF.

The sample holds many counts of this clone. Other DNA sequences in this specimen translate into the identical CDR3. The V and J genes are TRBV6-1 and TRBJ1-1; D gene uncertain. Trimming pared 4 bases from V and 4 bases from J, leaving 13 bases between. The CDR3 is 14 amino acids. The germline V gene has CDR1 MNHNS and CDR2 SASEGT. In nucleotides, the CDR3 is TGTGCCAGCAGTGCTCTCTCGGGGAGCACTGAAGCTTTCTTT. Protein product: CASSALSGSTEAFF.

This rearrangement joins TRBV28 to TRBJ1-5; TRBD1 aligns across 10 bases. The CDR3 has 18 residues. Trimming cost V 7 bases and J 0 bases; bases outside gene matches: 12. CDR1 is MDHEN, CDR2 SYDVKM, per germline. The CDR3 nucleotides are TGTGCCAGCAAATCCGGACAGGGGGGGTTATATAGCAATCAGCCCCAGCATTTT. Translation gives CASKSGQGGLYSNQPQHF.

This chain uses TRBV7-5 with TRBJ2-7; the table's D call of TRBD1 was not tested on the DNA. TRBV7-5 is marked as a pseudogene. The CDR3 has 13 amino acids. CDR3 coding DNA: TGTGCCAGAAGCGCTATCGACAGGGACGAGCAGTACTTC. It specifies CARSAIDRDEQYF.

The chain uses TRBV28 and TRBJ1-2; no clear D gene. The CDR3 is 13 residues long. The V end lost 1 base, the J end lost 3 bases, and 6 bases lay between the germline ends. In germline, CDR1 is MDHEN, CDR2 SYDVKM. CDR3 in amino acids: CASSLSVDYGYTF. CDR3 bases: TGTGCCAGCAGTTTATCCGTGGACTATGGCTACACCTTC.

As to this clone: A much bigger clone sits one base away, suggesting this may be a read error. The gene calls are TRBV6-6 and TRBJ2-7; 10 nucleotides align to TRBD1. V lost 5 bases to trimming and J lost 5 bases; unmatched junction nucleotides: 0. The CDR3 contains 12 residues. CDR1 and CDR2 (germline): MNHNY, SVGAGI (reference sequence). CDR3 residues: CASSGTGDEQYF. In nucleotides, the CDR3 is TGTGCCAGCAGTGGGACAGGGGACGAGCAGTACTTC.